The clone carrying this T cell receptor (beta chain) was counted many times. Trimming stripped 1 base from V and 4 bases from J, with 5 bases between. The germline V gene has CDR1 SEHNR and CDR2 FQNEAQ (reference sequence). The CDR3 is 12 amino acids. The record originates from a study of naive and memory T cell subsets. After the first PCR, alpha and beta chain libraries were processed separately. After CD4 positive bead selection, the CD4-negative fraction gave CD8 T cells. Cells stained for CD3, CD4, CD8, CD45RA, CD27 and viability were sorted into four CD45RA/CD27 subsets. Two oligonucleotides, mixed equimolar, formed the beta constant-region primer covering TRBC1 and TRBC2. Four rounds of PCR amplified the ligated cDNA using nested alpha and beta constant-region primers plus SP2. One entry per CDR3 protein, called by TCRdb with MiXCR from the UMI-ligation and nested PCR reads. This table holds about 85,000 distinct CDR3 sequences, about an eighth found once.

J is TRBJ2-7 and V is TRBV7-9; D is unclear. The material sequenced was central memory CD4+ T cells from blood. The TCR sequence derives from a human donor in good health. The CDR3 is CASSLVPYEQYF. CDR3 DNA sequence: TGTGCCAGCAGCTTAGTTCCTTACGAGCAGTACTTC.